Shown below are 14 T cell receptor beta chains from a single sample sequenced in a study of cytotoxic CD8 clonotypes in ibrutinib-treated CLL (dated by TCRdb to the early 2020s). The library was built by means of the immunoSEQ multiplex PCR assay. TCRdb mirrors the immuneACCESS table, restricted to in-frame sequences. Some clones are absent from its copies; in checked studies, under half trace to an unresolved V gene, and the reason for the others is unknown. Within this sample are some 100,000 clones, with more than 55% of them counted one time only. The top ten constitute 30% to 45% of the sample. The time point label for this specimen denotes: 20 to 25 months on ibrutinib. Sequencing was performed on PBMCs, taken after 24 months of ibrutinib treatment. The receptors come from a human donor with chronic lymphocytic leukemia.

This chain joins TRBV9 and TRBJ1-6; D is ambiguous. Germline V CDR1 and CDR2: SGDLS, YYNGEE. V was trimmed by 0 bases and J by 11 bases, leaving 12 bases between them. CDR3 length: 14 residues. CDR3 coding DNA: TGTGCCAGCAGCGTAGAAAAAGGTCCGGCACCCCTCCACTTT. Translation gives CASSVEKGPAPLHF.

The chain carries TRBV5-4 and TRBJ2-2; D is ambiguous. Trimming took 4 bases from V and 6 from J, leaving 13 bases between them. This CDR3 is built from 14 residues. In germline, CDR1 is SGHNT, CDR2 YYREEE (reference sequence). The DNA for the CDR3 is TGTGCCAGCAGCCCCTGGACCCGACCCGGGGAGCTGTTTTTT. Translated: CASSPWTRPGELFF.

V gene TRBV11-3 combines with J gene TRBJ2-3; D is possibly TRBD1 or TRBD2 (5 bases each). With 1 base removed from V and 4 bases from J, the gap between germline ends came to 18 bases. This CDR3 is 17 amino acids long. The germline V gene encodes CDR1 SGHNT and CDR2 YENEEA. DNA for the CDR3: TGTGCCAGCAGCTTAGGACGTGGGACCTTGGGGGCAGATACGCAGTATTTT. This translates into CASSLGRGTLGADTQYF.

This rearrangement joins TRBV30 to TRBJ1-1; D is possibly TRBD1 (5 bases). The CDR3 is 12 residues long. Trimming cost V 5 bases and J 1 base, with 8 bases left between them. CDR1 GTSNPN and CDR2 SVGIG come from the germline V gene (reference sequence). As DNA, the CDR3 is TGTGCCTGGCGCAGGGAGAACACTGAAGCTTTCTTT. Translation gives CAWRRENTEAFF. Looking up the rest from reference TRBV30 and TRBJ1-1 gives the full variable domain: SQTIHQWPATLVQPVGSPLSLECTVEGTSNPNLYWYRQAAGRGLQLLFYSVGIGQISSEVPQNLSASRPQDRQFILSSKKLLLSDSGFYLCAWRRENTEAFFGQGTRLTVV.

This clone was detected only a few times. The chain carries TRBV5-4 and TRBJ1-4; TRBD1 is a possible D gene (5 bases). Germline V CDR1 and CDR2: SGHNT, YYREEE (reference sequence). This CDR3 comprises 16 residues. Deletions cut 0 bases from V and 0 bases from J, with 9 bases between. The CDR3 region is CASSLGAGTTNEKLFF. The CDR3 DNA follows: TGTGCCAGCAGCTTGGGGGCAGGGACAACTAATGAAAAACTGTTTTTT.

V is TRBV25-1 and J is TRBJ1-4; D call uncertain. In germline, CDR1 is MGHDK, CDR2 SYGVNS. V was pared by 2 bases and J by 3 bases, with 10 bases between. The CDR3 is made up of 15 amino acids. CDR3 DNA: TGTGCCAGCAGTGAAACCCCAAAGGCTAATGAAAAACTGTTTTTT. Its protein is CASSETPKANEKLFF.

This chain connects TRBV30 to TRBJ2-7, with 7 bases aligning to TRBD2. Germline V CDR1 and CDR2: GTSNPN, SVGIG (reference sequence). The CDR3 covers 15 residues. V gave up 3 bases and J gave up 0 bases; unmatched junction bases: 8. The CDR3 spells CAWSAPGTTSYEQYF. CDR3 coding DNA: TGTGCCTGGAGCGCCCCCGGGACTACCTCCTACGAGCAGTACTTC.

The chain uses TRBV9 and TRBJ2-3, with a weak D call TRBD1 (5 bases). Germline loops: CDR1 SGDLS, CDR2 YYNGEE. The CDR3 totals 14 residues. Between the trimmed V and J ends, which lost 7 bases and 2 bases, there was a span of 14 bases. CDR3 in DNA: TGTGCCAGCGGACCTCAGGGATTCACAGATACGCAGTATTTT. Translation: CASGPQGFTDTQYF.

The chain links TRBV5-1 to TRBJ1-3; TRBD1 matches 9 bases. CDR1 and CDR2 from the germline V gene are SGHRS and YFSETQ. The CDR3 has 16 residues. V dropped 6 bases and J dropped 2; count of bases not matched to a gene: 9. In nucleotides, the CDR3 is TGCGCCAGCAAGTCGGGACAGGGAGAGGCTGGAAACACCATATATTTT. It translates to CASKSGQGEAGNTIYF.

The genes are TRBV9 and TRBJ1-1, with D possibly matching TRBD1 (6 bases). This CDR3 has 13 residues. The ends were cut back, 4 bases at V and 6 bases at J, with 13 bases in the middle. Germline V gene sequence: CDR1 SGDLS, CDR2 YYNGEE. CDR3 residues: CASSPPGVPEAFF. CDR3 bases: TGTGCCAGCAGCCCTCCAGGGGTCCCTGAAGCTTTCTTT.

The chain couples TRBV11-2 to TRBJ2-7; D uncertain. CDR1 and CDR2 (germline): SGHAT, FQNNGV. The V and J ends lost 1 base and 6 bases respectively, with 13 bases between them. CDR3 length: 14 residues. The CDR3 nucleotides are TGTGCCAGCAGCTTAGGAACGTCGGTTTCCGAGCAGTACTTC. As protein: CASSLGTSVSEQYF.

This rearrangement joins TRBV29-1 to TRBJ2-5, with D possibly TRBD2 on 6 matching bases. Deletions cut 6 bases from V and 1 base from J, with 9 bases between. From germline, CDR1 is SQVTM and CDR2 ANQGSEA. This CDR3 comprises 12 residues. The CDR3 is CSVTGVQETQYF. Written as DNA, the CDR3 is TGCAGCGTGACGGGGGTCCAAGAGACCCAGTACTTC.

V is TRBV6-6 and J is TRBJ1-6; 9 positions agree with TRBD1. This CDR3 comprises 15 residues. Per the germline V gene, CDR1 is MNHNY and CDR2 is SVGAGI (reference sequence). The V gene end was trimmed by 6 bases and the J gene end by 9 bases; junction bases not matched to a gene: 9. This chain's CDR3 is CASSLTGGAGSPLHF. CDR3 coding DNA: TGTGCCAGCAGCCTAACAGGGGGCGCGGGTTCACCCCTCCACTTT.

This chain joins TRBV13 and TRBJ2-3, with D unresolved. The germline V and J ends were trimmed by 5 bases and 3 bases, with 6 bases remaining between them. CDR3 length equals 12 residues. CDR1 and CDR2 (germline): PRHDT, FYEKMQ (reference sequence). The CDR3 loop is CASSDMTDTQYF. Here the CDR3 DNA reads TGTGCCAGCAGCGACATGACAGATACGCAGTATTTT.